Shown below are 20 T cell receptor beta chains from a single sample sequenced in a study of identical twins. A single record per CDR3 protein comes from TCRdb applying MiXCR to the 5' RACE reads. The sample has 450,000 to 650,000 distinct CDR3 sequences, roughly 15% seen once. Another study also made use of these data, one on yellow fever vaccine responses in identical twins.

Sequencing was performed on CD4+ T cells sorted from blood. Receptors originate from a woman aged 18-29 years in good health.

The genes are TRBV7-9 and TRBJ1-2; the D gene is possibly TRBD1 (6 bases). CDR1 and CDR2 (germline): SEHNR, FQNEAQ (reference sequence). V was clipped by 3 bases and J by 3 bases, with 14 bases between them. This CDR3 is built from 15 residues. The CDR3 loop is CASSFLPGEDYGYTF. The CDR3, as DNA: TGTGCCAGCAGCTTCCTACCAGGGGAAGACTATGGCTACACCTTC.

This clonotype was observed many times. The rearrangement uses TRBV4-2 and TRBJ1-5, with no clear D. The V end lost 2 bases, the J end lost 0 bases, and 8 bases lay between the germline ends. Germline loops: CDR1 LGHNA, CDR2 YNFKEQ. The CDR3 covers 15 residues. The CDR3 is CASSQTHDSNQPQHF. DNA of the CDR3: TGTGCCAGCAGCCAAACACATGATAGCAATCAGCCCCAGCATTTT.

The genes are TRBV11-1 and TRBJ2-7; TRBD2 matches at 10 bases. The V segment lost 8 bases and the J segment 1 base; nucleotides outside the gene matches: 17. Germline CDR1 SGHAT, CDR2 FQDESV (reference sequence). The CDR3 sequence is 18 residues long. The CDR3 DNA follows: TGTGCCAGCTTCTATGCCGGGACTAGCGTCGGTGGGTCCTACGAGCAGTACTTC. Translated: CASFYAGTSVGGSYEQYF.

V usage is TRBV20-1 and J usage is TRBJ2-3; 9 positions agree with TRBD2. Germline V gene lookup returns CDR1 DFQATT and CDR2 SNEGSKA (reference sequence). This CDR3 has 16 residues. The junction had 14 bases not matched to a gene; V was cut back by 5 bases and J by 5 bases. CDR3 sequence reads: CSAPLGAGGRGDTQYF. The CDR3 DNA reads TGCAGTGCTCCCCTGGGAGCGGGGGGCCGGGGAGATACGCAGTATTTT.

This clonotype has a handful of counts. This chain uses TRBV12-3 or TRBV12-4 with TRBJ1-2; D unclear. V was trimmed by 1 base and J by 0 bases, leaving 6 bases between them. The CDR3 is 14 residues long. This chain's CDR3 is CASSLGSANYGYTF. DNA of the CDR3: TGTGCCAGCAGTTTAGGGTCCGCTAACTATGGCTACACCTTC.

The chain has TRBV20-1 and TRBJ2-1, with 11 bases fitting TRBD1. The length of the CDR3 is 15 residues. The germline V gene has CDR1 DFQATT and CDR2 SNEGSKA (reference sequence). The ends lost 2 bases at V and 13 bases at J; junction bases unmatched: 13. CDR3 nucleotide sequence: TGCAGTGCTAGAAATGGTGGGACAGGGGGGGTAGGTCAGTTCTTC. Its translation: CSARNGGTGGVGQFF.

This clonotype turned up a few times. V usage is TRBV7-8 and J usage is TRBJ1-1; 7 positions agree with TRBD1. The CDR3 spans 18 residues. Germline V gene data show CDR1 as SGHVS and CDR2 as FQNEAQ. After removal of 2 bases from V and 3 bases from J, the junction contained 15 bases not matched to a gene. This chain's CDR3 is CASSLFRDSPITYTEAFF. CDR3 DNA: TGTGCCAGCAGCTTATTCCGGGACAGCCCGATAACTTACACTGAAGCTTTCTTT.

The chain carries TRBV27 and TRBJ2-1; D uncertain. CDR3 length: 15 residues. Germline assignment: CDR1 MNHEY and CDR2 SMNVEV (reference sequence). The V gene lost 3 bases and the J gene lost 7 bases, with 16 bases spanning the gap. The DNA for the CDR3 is TGTGCCAGCAGTTTGCGCCAGTCGGTGGGTAATGAGCAGTTCTTC. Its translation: CASSLRQSVGNEQFF.

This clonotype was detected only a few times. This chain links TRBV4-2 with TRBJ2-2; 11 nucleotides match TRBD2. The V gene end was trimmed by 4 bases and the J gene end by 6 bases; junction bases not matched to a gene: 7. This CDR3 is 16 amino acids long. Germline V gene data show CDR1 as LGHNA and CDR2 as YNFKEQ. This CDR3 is CASSPLAGGDSGELFF. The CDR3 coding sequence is TGTGCCAGCAGCCCATTAGCGGGAGGGGATTCCGGGGAGCTGTTTTTT.

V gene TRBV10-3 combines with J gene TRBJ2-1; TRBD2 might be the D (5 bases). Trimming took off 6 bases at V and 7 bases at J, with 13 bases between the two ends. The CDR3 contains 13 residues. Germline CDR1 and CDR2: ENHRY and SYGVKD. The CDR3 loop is CAIRSPDWNEQFF. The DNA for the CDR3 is TGTGCCATCAGATCTCCGGACTGGAATGAGCAGTTCTTC.

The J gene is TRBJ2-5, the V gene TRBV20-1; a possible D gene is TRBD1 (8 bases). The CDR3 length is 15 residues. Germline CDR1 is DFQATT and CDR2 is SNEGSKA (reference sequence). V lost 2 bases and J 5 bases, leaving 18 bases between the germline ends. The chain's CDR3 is CSARNDRGGGETQYF. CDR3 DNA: TGCAGTGCTAGAAACGACAGGGGAGGGGGGGAGACCCAGTACTTC.

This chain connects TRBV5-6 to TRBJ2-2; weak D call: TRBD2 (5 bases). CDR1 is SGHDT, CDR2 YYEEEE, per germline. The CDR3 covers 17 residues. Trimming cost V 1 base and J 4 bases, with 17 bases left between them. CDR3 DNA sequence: TGTGCCAGCAGCTTGATTAGCGCCCTGGAGGTCACCGGGGAGCTGTTTTTT. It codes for CASSLISALEVTGELFF.

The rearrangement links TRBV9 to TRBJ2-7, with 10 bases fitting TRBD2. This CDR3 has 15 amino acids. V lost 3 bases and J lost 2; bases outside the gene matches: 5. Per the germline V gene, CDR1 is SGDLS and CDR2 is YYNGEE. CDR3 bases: TGTGCCAGCAGCGGAGAAGCGGGAGGGCCCTACGAGCAGTACTTC. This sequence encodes CASSGEAGGPYEQYF.

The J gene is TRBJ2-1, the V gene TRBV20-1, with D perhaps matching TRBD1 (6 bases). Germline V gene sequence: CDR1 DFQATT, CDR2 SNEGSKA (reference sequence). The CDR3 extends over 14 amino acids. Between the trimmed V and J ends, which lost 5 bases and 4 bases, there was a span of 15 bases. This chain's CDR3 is CSAGRTDYYNEQFF. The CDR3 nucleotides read TGCAGTGCTGGTCGGACAGACTATTACAATGAGCAGTTCTTC.

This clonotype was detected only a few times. CDR3 sequence reads: CASSFEGLAGYHEQFF. Here the CDR3 DNA reads TGTGCCAGCAGTTTTGAGGGACTAGCGGGATACCACGAGCAGTTCTTC. V is TRBV12-3 or TRBV12-4 and J is TRBJ2-1, with TRBD2 matching 13 bases. Trimming took 3 bases from V and 10 from J; bases not matched to a gene: 9. The CDR3 spans 16 residues.

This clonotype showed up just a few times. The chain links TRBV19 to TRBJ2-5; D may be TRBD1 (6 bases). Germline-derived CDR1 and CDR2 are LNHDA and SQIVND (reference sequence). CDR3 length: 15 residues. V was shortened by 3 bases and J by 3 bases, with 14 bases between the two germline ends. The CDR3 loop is CASSIAWTEKETQYF. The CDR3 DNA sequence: TGTGCCAGTAGTATCGCCTGGACAGAGAAAGAGACCCAGTACTTC.

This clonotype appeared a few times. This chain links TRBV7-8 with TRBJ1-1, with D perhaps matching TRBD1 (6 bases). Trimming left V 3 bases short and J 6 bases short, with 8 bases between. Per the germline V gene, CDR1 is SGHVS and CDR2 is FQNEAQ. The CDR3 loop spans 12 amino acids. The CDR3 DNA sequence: TGTGCCAGCAGCTTTAGGGGGGCTGAAGCTTTCTTT. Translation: CASSFRGAEAFF.

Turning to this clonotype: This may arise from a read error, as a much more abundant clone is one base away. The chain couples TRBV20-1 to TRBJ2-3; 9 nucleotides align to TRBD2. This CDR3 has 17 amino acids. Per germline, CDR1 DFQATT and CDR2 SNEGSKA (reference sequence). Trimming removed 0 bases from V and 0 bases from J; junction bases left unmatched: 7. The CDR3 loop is CSAREAPAGGSTDTQYF. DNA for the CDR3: TGCAGTGCTAGAGAGGCCCCAGCGGGAGGAAGCACAGATACGCAGTATTTT.

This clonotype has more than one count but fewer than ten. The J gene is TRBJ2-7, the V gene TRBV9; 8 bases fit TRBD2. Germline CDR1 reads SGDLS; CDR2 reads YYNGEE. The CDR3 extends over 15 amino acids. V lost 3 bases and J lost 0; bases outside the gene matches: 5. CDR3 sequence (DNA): TGTGCCAGCAGCGAACTAGCGGAGCCCTCCTACGAGCAGTACTTC. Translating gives CASSELAEPSYEQYF.

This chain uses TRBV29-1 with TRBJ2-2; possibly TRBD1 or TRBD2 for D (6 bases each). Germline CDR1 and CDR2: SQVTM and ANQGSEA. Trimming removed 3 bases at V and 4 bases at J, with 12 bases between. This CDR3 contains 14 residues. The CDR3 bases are TGCAGCGTTGACACAGGGAGGTTCACCGGGGAGCTGTTTTTT. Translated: CSVDTGRFTGELFF.